Below, one T cell receptor beta chain is given with its context. The data originate from a study of T cell changes during pregnancy in multiple sclerosis. Germline lookup yields CDR1 MNHNS and CDR2 SASEGT. This CDR3 region has 15 residues. After removal of 6 bases from V and 2 bases from J, the junction contained 6 bases not matched to a gene. Assay used: immunoSEQ multiplex PCR; TCRdb lists only in-frame clones, some missing. The table records 59,000 or so clones, approximately 90% of them present only once. V is TRBV6-1 and J is TRBJ2-1, with 8 nucleotides matching TRBD2. This TCR derives from a female donor in good health, enrolled as a control in a pregnancy study. The input for sequencing was peripheral blood, taken in the third trimester of pregnancy. CDR3 region: CASRLFSGAYNEQFF. In DNA form, the CDR3 reads TGTGCCAGCAGACTATTTAGCGGGGCCTACAATGAGCAGTTCTTC.